This T cell receptor (beta chain) was documented in a study of blood T cells in healthy people across ages. Notes on the study in general: Naive and antigen-experienced cells were not separated, limiting conclusive comparison. It was held that the diversity estimates obtained from one million T cells were underestimates.

A J-beta primer mix and a sample-barcoded 5' primer were used in a second PCR of about 7 to 12 cycles. Each CDR3 protein gets one entry after TCRdb re-called the 5' RACE reads with MiXCR. The data hold just under 550,000 distinct CDR3 sequences, with around 24% observed a single time. A word on this clonotype: Its specificity is not known.

These data were likewise used in another study, on T cells of mothers and their children. That work states: Overlap ran slightly, non-significantly higher for related than unrelated mother-child pairs.

This TCR was sampled from a boy younger than 18 in good health. The sequenced sample consisted of blood.

DNA for the CDR3: TGTGCCAGCAGTGGAGCCGGTATCAGCTATGGCTACACCTTC. Translated: CASSGAGISYGYTF. The chain has TRBV28 and TRBJ1-2, with no clear D. This CDR3 has 14 residues. CDR1 is MDHEN, CDR2 SYDVKM, per germline. Trimming shortened V by 5 bases and J by 4 bases, and 14 bases separated the two germline ends.